This TCR beta chain appears in the sequencing data of a study of blood T cell repertoires in COVID-19. The protocol was immunoSEQ multiplex PCR, while the TCRdb copy is restricted to in-frame clones and leaves out a portion. The sample lists about 55,000 clones; 70% to 75% were seen once. This CDR3 spans 14 amino acids. The V gene lost 5 bases and the J gene lost 3 bases, with 16 bases spanning the gap. CDR1 GTSNPN and CDR2 SVGIG come from the germline V gene (reference sequence). The material sequenced was peripheral blood. This sequence was found in a woman aged 70 to 79 with acute or convalescent COVID-19. V and J are TRBV30 and TRBJ1-2; no firm D call. The CDR3 DNA reads as TGTGCCTGGCAGAGTGGAGTGGATTACTATGGCTACACCTTC. This translates into CAWQSGVDYYGYTF.